Shown below are 8 T cell receptor beta chains from a single sample sequenced in a study of T-cell memory formation after mild COVID-19. TCRdb fed the 5' RACE reads into MiXCR, producing one record per CDR3 protein. The sample gives a few hundred thousand distinct CDR3 sequences, around 16% of which show up once; roughly 20% is in the top ten. Sequencing was carried out using PBMCs or a T cell subset sorted from them (not recorded which). These receptor sequences come from a man younger than 35 who had mild COVID-19 (a few samples of this study predate the infection). Cell type and time point are not known.

This clonotype has just a few counts. The chain recombines TRBV7-6 with TRBJ2-5; 7 bases match TRBD1. The V and J ends lost 3 bases and 7 bases, in that order; junction bases with no gene match: 11. The CDR3 covers 15 residues. Per germline, CDR1 SGHVS and CDR2 FNYEAQ. CDR3 loop: CASSFDRVVDRTQYF. The CDR3 DNA is TGTGCCAGCAGCTTCGACAGGGTTGTCGATAGGACCCAGTACTTC.

J is TRBJ2-5 and V is TRBV10-3; TRBD2 aligns across 10 bases. CDR3 size: 15 residues. After removal of 6 bases from V and 12 bases from J, the junction contained 16 bases not matched to a gene. Germline loops: CDR1 ENHRY, CDR2 SYGVKD. The CDR3 is CAIRGDSGTSDIEYF. Here the CDR3 DNA reads TGTGCCATCAGGGGCGACTCCGGGACTAGCGACATTGAGTACTTC.

The rearrangement links TRBV5-5 to TRBJ2-5; D is ambiguous. The V gene's germline CDR1 is SGHKS and CDR2 YYEKEE (reference sequence). CDR3 length: 13 residues. The ends were cut back, 1 base at V and 3 bases at J, with 7 bases in the middle. The CDR3 is CASSLWPEETQYF. CDR3 nucleotide sequence: TGTGCCAGCAGCTTGTGGCCAGAAGAGACCCAGTACTTC.

This chain joins TRBV2 and TRBJ2-1, with D unclear. The CDR3 covers 12 residues. Germline V gives CDR1 SNHLY, CDR2 FYNNEI. V gave up 2 bases and J gave up 7 bases, with 6 bases separating them. The CDR3 DNA sequence: TGTGCCAGCAGTGAATATTGGAATGAGCAGTTCTTC. Its translation: CASSEYWNEQFF. The full variable domain, in which reference TRBV2 and TRBJ2-1 provide the parts outside the CDR3, is EPEVTQTPSHQVTQMGQEVILRCVPISNHLYFYWYRQILGQKVEFLVSFYNNEISEKSEIFDDQFSVERPDGSNFTLKIRSTKLEDSAMYFCASSEYWNEQFFGPGTRLTVL.

The chain's CDR3 is CASSGTGNPKTQYF. CDR3 nucleotides: TGTGCCAGCAGCGGGACAGGGAATCCTAAGACCCAGTACTTC. V is TRBV9 and J is TRBJ2-5; 8 bases are a match to TRBD1. The CDR3 length is 14 residues. Germline CDR1 is SGDLS and CDR2 is YYNGEE. J lost 6 bases, V lost 3 bases, and 7 bases had no gene match. The whole variable domain, remainder taken from reference TRBV9 and TRBJ2-5, is DSGVTQTPKHLITATGQRVTLRCSPRSGDLSVYWYQQSLDQGLQFLIQYYNGEERAKGNILERFSAQQFPDLHSELNLSSLELGDSALYFCASSGTGNPKTQYFGPGTRLLVL.

The chain combines TRBV4-1 with TRBJ2-7, with D maybe TRBD1 (6 bases). CDR3 length: 14 residues. Between the trimmed V and J ends, which lost 2 bases and 3 bases, there was a span of 11 bases. CDR1 is MGHRA and CDR2 is YSYEKL in the germline V gene. CDR3 sequence (DNA): TGCGCCAGCAGCCAAAGGCAGGGGCTCTACGAGCAGTACGTC. The encoded protein is CASSQRQGLYEQYV.

This clonotype was seen more than once but under ten times. The gene calls are TRBV12-3 or TRBV12-4 and TRBJ1-1, with TRBD1 matching over 8 bases. This CDR3 is built from 14 residues. J lost 4 bases, V lost 7 bases, and 8 bases had no gene match. The chain's CDR3 is CASISGGGSTEAFF. In nucleotides, the CDR3 is TGTGCCAGCATTTCAGGGGGCGGGAGCACTGAAGCTTTCTTT.

This clonotype was detected only a few times. This sequence joins TRBV7-9 and TRBJ1-2, with D possibly matching TRBD1 (5 bases). V was trimmed by 5 bases and J by 7 bases, leaving 8 bases between them. Germline CDR1 reads SEHNR; CDR2 reads FQNEAQ (reference sequence). This CDR3 has 11 residues. The CDR3 protein is CASSPGFGYTF. DNA for the CDR3: TGTGCCAGCAGCCCAGGGTTTGGCTACACCTTC.